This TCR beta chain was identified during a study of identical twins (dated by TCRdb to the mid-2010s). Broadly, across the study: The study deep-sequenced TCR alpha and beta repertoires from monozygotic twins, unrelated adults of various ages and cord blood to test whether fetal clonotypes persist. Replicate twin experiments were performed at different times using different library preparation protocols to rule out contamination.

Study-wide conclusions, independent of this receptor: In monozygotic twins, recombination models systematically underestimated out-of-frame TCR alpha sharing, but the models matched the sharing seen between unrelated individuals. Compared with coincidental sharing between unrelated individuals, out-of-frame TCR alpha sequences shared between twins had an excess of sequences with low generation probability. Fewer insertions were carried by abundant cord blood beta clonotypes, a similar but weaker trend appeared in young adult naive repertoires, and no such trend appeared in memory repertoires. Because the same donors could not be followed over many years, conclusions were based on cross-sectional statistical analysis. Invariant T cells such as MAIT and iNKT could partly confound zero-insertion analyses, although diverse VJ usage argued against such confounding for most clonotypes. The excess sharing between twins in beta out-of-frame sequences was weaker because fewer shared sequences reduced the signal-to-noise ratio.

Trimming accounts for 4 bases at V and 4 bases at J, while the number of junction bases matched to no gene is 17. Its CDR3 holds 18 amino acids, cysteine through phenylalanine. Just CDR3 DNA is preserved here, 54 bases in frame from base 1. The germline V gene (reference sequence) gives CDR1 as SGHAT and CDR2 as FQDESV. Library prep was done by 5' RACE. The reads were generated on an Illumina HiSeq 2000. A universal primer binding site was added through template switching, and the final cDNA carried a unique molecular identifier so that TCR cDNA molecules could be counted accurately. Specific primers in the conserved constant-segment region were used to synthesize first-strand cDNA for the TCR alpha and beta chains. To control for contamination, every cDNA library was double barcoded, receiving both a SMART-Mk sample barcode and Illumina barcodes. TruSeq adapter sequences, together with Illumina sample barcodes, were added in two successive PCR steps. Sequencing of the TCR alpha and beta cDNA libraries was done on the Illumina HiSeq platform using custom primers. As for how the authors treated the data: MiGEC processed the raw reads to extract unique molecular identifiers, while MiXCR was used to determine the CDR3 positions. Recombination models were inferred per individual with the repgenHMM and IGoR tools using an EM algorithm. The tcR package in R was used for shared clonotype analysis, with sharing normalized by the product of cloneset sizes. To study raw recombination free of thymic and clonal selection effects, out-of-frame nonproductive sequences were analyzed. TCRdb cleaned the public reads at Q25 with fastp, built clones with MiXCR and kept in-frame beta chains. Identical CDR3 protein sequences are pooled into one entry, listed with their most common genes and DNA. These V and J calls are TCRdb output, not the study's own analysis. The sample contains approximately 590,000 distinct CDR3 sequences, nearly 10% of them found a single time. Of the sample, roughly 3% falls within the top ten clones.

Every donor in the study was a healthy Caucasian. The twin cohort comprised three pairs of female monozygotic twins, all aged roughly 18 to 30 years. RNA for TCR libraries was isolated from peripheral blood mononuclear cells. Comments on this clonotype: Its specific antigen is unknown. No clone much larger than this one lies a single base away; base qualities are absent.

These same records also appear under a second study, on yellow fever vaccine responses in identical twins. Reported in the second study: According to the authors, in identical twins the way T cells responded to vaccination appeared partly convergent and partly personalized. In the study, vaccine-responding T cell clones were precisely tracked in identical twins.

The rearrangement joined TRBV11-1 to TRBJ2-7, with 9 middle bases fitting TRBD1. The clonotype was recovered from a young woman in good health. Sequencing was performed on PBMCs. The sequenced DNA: TGTGCCAGCAGCTCTACGGTAGCCCGGGGACAGGGTTTTTACGAGCAGTACTTC. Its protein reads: CASSSTVARGQGFYEQYF.